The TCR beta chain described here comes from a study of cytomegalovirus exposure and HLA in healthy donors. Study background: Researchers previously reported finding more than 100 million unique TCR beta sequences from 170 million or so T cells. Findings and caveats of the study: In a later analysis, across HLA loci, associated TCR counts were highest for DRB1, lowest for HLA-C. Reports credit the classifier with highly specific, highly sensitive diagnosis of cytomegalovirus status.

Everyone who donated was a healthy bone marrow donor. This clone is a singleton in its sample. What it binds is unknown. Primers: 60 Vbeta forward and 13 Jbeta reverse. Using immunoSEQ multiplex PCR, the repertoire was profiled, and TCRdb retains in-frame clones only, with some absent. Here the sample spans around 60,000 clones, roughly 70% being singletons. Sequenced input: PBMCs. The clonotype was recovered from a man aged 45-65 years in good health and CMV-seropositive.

The CDR3 reads CASSPRARASGTEAFF. CDR3 coding DNA: TGTGCCAGCAGCCCCAGGGCCAGGGCCTCGGGCACTGAAGCTTTCTTT. The chain links TRBV7-9 to TRBJ1-1; a weak D match, TRBD1 (5 bases). The germline V and J ends were trimmed by 5 bases and 4 bases, with 20 bases remaining between them. CDR1 is SEHNR, CDR2 FQNEAQ, per germline (reference sequence). The CDR3 loop spans 16 amino acids.